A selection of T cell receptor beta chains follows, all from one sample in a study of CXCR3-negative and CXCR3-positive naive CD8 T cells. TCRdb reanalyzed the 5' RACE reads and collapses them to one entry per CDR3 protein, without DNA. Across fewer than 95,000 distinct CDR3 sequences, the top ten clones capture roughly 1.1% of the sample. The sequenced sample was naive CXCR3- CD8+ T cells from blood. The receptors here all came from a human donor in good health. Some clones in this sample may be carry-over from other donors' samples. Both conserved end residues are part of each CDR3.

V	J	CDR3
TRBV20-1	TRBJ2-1	CSAWTEVSNEQFF
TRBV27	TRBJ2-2	CAINKLPSGEPGELFF
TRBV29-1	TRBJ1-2	CSVWQGDGYTF
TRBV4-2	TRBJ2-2	CASSPLTGTRNTGELFF
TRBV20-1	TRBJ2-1	CSASPGRGLDNEQFF
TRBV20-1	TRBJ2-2	CSATQANTGELFF
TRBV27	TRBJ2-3	CASSQGGGVTDTQYF
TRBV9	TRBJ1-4	CASSPGQGGYEKLFF
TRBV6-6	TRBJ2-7	CASSYSDPYFSYEQYF
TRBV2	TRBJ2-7	CASRGASGGSYEQYF
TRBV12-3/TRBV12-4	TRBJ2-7	CASSSSGASYEQYF
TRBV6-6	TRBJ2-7	CASSYYGQGSYEQYF
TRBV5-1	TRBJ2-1	CASSLARAGSGDNEQFF
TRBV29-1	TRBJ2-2	CSVGHRNTGELFF
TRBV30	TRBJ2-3	CAWTLDADTQYF
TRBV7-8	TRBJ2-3	CASSLALSSTDTQYF
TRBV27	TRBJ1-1	CASSLSVGERTEAFF
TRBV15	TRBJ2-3	CATSENPDTQYF
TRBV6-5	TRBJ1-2	CASSYSPLTGGYGYTF
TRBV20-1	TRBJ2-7	CSARGSGDYEQYF
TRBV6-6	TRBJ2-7	CASSGAVYSYEQYF
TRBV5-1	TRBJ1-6	CASSLGTDSWDSPLHF
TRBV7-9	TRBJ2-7	CASSSRPGRDREVEQYF
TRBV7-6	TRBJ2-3	CASSLALGLAGDPTDTQYF
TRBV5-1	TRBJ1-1	CASSLGFGGGNTEAFF
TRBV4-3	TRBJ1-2	CASSQEGPQGYTF
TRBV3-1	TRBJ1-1	CASSHRPGQGGPEAFF
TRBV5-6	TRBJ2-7	CASSLFQSYEQYF
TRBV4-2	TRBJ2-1	CASSQDRTSGLEQFF
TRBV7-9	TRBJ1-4	CASSLVDGEPNEKLFF
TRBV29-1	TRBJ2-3	CSVVIGGDTQYF
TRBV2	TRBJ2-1	CASKVVNEQFF
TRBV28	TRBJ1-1	CASSSVGLNTEAFF
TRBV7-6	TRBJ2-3	CASSLNGLAVATDTQYF
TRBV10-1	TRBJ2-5	CASSGGTSGRNQETQYF
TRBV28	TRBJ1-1	CAITSGGTEAFF
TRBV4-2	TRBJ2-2	CASSQDRGGELFF
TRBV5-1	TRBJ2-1	CASSLEGPTYNEQSF
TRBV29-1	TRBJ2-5	CSVEDGPGLKETQYF
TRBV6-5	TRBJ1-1	CASSNAAGHWNTEAFF
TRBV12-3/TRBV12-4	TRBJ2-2	CASMHRNPNTGELFF
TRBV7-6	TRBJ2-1	CASSLVGGNEQFF
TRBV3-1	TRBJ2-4	CASSPGTGKLAKNIQYF